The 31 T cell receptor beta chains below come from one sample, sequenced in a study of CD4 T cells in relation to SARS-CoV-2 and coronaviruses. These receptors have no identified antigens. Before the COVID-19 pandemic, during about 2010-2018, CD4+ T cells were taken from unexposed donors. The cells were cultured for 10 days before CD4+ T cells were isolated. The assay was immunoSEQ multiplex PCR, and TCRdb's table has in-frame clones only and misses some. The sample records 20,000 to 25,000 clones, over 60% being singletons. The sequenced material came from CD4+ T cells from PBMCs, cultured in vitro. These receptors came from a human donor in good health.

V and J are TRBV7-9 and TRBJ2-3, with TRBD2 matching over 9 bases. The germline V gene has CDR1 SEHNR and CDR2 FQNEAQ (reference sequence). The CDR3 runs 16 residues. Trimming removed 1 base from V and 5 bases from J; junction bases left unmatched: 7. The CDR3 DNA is TGTGCCAGCAGCTTAGGTGGCGGGAGGGCCGGAGATACGCAGTATTTT. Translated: CASSLGGGRAGDTQYF. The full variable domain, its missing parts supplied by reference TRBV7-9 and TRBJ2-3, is DTGVSQNPRHKITKRGQNVTFRCDPISEHNRLYWYRQTLGQGPEFLTYFQNEAQLEKSRLLSDRFSAERPKGSFSTLEIQRTEQGDSAMYLCASSLGGGRAGDTQYFGPGTRLTVL.

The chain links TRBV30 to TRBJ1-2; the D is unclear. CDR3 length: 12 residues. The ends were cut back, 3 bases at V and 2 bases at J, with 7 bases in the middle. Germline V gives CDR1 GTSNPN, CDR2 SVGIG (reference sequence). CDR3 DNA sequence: TGTGCCTGGAGCGCGGGGAACTATGGCTACACCTTC. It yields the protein CAWSAGNYGYTF.

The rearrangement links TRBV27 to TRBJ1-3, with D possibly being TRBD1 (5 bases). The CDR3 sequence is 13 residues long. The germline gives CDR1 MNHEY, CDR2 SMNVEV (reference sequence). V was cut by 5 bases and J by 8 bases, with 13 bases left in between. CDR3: CASSPPGADTIYF. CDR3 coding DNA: TGTGCCAGCAGTCCCCCCGGGGCGGACACCATATATTTT.

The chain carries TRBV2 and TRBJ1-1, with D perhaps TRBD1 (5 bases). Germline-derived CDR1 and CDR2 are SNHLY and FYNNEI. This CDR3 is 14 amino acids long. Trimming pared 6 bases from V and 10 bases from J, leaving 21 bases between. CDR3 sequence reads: CASRPGPREEGAFF. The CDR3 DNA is TGTGCCAGCAGGCCAGGGCCCCGGGAAGAGGGAGCTTTCTTT.

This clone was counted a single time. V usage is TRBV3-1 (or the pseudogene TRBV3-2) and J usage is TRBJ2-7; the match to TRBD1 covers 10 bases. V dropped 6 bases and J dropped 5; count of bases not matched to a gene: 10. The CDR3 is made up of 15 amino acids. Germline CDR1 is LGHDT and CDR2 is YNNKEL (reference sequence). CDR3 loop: CASSPPGQGPNEQYF. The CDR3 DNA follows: TGTGCCAGCAGTCCCCCGGGACAGGGGCCAAACGAGCAGTACTTC.

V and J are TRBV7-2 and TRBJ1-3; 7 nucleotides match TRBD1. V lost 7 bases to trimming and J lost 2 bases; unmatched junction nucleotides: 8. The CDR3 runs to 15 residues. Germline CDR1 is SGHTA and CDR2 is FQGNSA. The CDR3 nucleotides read TGTGCCAGCACCCAGACAGGGAGGACTGGAAACACCATATATTTT. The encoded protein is CASTQTGRTGNTIYF.

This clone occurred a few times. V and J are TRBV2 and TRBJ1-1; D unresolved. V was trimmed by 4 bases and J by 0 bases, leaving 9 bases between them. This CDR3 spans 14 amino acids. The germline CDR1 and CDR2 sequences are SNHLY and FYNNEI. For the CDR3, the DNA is TGTGCCAGCAGTGCCCAGCGGATGAACACTGAAGCTTTCTTT. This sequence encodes CASSAQRMNTEAFF.

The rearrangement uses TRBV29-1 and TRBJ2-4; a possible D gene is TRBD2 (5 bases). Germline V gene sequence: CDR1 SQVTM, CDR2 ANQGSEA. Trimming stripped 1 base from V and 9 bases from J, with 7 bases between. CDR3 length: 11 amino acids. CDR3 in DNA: TGCAGCGTTGAAGGTGGGAGCATTCAGTACTTC. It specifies CSVEGGSIQYF.

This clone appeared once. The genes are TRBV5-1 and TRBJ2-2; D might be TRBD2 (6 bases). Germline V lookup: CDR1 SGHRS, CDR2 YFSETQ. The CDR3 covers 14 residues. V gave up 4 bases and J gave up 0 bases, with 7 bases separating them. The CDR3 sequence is CASSRDSNTGELFF. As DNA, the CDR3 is TGCGCCAGCAGCCGGGACTCGAACACCGGGGAGCTGTTTTTT.

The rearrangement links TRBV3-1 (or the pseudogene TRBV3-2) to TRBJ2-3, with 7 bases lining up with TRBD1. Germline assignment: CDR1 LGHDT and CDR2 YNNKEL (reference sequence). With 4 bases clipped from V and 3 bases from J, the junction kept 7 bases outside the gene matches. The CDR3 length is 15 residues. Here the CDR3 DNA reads TGTGCCAGCAGCCCCGGACAGGTTGCTACAGATACGCAGTATTTT. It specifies CASSPGQVATDTQYF.

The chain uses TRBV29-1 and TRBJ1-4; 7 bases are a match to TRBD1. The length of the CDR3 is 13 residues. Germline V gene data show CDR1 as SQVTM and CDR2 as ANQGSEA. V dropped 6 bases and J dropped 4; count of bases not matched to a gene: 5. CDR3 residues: CSVAGTDNEKLFF. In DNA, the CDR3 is TGCAGCGTCGCGGGGACAGATAATGAAAAACTGTTTTTT.

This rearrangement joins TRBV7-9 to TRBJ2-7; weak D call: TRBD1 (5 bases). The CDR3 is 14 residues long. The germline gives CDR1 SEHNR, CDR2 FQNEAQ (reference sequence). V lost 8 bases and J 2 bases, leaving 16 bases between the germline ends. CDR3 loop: CASLVGQGPYEQYF. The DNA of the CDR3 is TGTGCCAGCCTTGTCGGGCAGGGTCCCTACGAGCAGTACTTC.

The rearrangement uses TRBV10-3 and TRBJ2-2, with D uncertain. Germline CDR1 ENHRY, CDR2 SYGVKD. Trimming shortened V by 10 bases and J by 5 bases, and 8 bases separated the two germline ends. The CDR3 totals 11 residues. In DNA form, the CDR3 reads TGTGCCACCCTGGGGACCGGGGAGCTGTTTTTT. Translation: CATLGTGELFF.

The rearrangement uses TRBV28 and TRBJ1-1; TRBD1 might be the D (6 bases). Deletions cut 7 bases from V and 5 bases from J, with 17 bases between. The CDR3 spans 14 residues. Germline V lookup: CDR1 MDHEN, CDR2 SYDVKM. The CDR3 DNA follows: TGTGCCAGCACATCACAGGGACGGGGGACTGAAGCTTTCTTT. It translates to CASTSQGRGTEAFF.

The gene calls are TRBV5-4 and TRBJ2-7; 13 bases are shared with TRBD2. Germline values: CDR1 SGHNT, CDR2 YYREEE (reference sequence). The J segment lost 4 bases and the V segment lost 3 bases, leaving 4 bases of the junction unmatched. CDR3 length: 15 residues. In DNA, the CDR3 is TGTGCCAGCAGCTCCGGGACTAGCGGGGCGTACGAGCAGTACTTC. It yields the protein CASSSGTSGAYEQYF.

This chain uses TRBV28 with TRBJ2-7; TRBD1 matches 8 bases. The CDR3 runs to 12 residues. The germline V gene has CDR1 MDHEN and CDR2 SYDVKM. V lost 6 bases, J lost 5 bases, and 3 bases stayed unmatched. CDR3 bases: TGTGCCAGCAGCAAGGACAGGGACGAGCAGTACTTC. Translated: CASSKDRDEQYF.

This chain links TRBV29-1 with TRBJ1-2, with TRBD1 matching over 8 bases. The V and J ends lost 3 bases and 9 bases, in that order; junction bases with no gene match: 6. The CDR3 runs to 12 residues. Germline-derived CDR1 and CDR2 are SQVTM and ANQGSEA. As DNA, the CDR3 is TGCAGCGTTGATGGACAGGGTCAGAGCTACACCTTC. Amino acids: CSVDGQGQSYTF.

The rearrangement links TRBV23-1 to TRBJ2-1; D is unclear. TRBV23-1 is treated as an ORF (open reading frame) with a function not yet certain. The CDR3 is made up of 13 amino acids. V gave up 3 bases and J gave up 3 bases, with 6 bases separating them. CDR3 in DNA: TGCGCCAGCAGTCATGAGTTCTACAATGAGCAGTTCTTC. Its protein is CASSHEFYNEQFF.

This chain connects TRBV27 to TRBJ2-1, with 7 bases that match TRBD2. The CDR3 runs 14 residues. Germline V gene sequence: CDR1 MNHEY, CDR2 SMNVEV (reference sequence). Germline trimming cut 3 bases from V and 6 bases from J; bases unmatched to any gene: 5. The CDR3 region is CASSFGLGVNEQFF. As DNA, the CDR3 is TGTGCCAGCAGTTTCGGACTAGGGGTCAATGAGCAGTTCTTC.

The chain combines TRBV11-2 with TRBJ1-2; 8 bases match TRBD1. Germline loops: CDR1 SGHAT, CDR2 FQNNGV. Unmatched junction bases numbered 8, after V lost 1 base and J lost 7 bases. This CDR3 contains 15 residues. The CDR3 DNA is TGTGCCAGCAGCTTAGTATCGGACAGGGATGGTGGCTACACCTTC. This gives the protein CASSLVSDRDGGYTF.

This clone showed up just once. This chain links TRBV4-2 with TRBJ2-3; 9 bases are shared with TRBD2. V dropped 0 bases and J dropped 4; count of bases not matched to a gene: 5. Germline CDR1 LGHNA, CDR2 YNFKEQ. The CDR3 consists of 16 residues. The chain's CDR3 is CASSQDISGGPDTQYF. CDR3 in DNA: TGTGCCAGCAGCCAAGATATTAGCGGGGGTCCAGATACGCAGTATTTT.

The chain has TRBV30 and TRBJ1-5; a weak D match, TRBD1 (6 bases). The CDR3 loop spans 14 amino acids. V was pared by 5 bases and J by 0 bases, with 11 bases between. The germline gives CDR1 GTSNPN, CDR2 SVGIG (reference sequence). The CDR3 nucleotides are TGTGCCTGGGGGGGCAGGACTAGCAATCAGCCCCAGCATTTT. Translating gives CAWGGRTSNQPQHF.

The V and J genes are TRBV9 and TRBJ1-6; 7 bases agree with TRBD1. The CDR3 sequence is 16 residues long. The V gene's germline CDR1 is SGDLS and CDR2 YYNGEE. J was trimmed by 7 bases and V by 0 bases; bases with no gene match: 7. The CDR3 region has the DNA TGTGCCAGCAGCGTAGGGGGGACAGTCAGAAATTCACCCCTCCACTTT. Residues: CASSVGGTVRNSPLHF.

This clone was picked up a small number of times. The CDR3 nucleotides are TGTGCCAGCAGCTGGCTCCGGGACTTCACCGGGGAGCTGTTTTTT. Protein product: CASSWLRDFTGELFF. The V and J genes are TRBV5-8 and TRBJ2-2; a weak D match, TRBD2 (6 bases). V lost 3 bases and J lost 4, with 13 bases in between. This CDR3 comprises 15 residues. CDR1 is SGHTS, CDR2 YDEGEE, per germline. Full variable domain (missing parts from reference TRBV5-8 and TRBJ2-2): EAGVTQSPTHLIKTRGQQATLRCSPISGHTSVYWYQQALGLGLQFLLWYDEGEERNRGNFPPRFSGRQFPNYSSELNVNALELEDSALYLCASSWLRDFTGELFFGEGSRLTVL.

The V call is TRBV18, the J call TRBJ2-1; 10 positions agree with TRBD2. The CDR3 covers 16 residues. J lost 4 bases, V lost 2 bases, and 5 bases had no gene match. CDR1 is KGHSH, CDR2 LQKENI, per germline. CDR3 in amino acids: CASSPVELAGYNEQFF. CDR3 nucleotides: TGTGCCAGCTCACCAGTCGAACTAGCGGGATACAATGAGCAGTTCTTC.

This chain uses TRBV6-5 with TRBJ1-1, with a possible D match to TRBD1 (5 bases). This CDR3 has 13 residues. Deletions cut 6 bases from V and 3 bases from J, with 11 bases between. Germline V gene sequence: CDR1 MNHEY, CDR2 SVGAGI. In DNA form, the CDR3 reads TGTGCCAGCAGGCGACAGATCTACACTGAAGCTTTCTTT. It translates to CASRRQIYTEAFF.

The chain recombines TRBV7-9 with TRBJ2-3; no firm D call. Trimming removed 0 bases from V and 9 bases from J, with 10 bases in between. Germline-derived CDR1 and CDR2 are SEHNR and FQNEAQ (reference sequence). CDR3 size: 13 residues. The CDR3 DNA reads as TGTGCCAGCAGCTTAGCTCCCAGCGAAACGCAGTATTTT. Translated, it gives CASSLAPSETQYF.

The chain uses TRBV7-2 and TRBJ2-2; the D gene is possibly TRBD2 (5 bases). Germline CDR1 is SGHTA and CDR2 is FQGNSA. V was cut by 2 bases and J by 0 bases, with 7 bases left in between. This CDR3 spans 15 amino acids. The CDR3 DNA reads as TGTGCCAGCAGCTTAAGACTACCGAACACCGGGGAGCTGTTTTTT. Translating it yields CASSLRLPNTGELFF.

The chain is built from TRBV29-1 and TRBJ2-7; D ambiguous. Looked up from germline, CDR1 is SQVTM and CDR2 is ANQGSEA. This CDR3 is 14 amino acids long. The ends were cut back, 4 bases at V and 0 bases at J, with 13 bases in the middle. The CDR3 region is CSVVNSYPSYEQYF. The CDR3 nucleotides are TGCAGCGTTGTAAACTCTTACCCCTCCTACGAGCAGTACTTC.

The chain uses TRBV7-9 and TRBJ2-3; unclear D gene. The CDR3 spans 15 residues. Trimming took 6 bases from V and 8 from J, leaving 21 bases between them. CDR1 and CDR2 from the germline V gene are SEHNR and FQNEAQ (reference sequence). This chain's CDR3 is CASRLYSLQSPTQYF. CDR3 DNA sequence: TGTGCCAGCAGACTATACTCTCTTCAATCCCCTACGCAGTATTTT. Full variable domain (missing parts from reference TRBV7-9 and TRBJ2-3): DTGVSQNPRHKITKRGQNVTFRCDPISEHNRLYWYRQTLGQGPEFLTYFQNEAQLEKSRLLSDRFSAERPKGSFSTLEIQRTEQGDSAMYLCASRLYSLQSPTQYFGPGTRLTVL.

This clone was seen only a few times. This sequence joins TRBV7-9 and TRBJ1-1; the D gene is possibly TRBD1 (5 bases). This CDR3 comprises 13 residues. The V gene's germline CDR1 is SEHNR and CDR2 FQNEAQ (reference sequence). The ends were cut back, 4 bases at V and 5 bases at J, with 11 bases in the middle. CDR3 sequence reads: CASSWDEGTEAFF. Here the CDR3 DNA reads TGTGCCAGCAGCTGGGACGAGGGGACTGAAGCTTTCTTT.